The T cell receptor (beta chain) described here comes from a study of blood T cell repertoires in COVID-19. Study as a whole: Sample material is recorded as cDNA or gDNA derived from T cells, B-cell-depleted T cells, or PBMCs.

Profiling relied on immunoSEQ multiplex PCR, and the TCRdb table lists in-frame clones only, not all of them. The data contain 70,000 or so clones, over 65% of them singletons. This CDR3 has 15 amino acids. Trimming removed 2 bases from V and 2 bases from J, with 11 bases in between. The germline V gene encodes CDR1 SGHTA and CDR2 FQGNSA. The sample taken for sequencing was peripheral blood. The chain couples TRBV7-2 to TRBJ2-3, with TRBD2 as a possible D gene (7 bases). This TCR derives from a human donor in a cohort sampled during active COVID-19. The CDR3 loop reads CASSLLGGPTDTQYF. For the CDR3, the DNA is TGTGCCAGCAGCTTATTGGGGGGGCCCACAGATACGCAGTATTTT.